The 19 T cell receptor beta chains below all came from one sample that was sequenced in a study of blood T cell repertoires in COVID-19. Here immunoSEQ multiplex PCR was the method, and the copy in TCRdb shows in-frame clones only, minus some. The table shows 300,000 to 350,000 clones, with roughly nine tenths occurring only once. Sequencing used peripheral blood. These receptors came from a young man with active or convalescent COVID-19.

This clone is a singleton in its sample. The chain carries TRBV7-9 and TRBJ2-5, with D uncertain. Germline V gene lookup returns CDR1 SEHNR and CDR2 FQNEAQ (reference sequence). The CDR3 loop spans 13 amino acids. V was pared by 1 base and J by 1 base, with 4 bases between. The CDR3 reads CASSLVVQETQYF. For the CDR3, the DNA is TGTGCCAGCAGCTTAGTCGTCCAAGAGACCCAGTACTTC.

V and J are TRBV14 and TRBJ2-5, with TRBD1 identical over 8 bases. The V gene's germline CDR1 is SGHDN and CDR2 FVKESK. The CDR3 length is 14 residues. V dropped 4 bases and J dropped 2; count of bases not matched to a gene: 3. CDR3 amino acids: CASSLDRGQETQYF. CDR3 in DNA: TGTGCCAGCAGCCTAGACAGGGGACAAGAGACCCAGTACTTC.

This chain connects TRBV15 to TRBJ1-4; D remains ambiguous. Germline values: CDR1 LNHNV, CDR2 YYDKDF (reference sequence). V was cut by 3 bases and J by 8 bases, with 19 bases left in between. The CDR3 has 16 residues. CDR3 sequence: CATSSGESLHLEKLFF. The CDR3 region has the DNA TGTGCCACCAGCAGTGGAGAGAGCCTGCATTTAGAAAAACTGTTTTTT. Looking up the rest from reference TRBV15 and TRBJ1-4 gives the full variable domain: DAMVIQNPRYQVTQFGKPVTLSCSQTLNHNVMYWYQQKSSQAPKLLFHYYDKDFNNEADTPDNFQSRRPNTSFCFLDIRSPGLGDTAMYLCATSSGESLHLEKLFFGSGTQLSVL.

The chain links TRBV27 to TRBJ1-2, with TRBD1 matching 10 bases. With V trimmed by 4 bases and J by 6 bases, 5 bases remained unmatched. Germline loops: CDR1 MNHEY, CDR2 SMNVEV (reference sequence). The CDR3 contains 14 residues. For the CDR3, the DNA is TGTGCCAGCAGTTCAGCCGGGACAGGGGATGGCTACACCTTC. Translated: CASSSAGTGDGYTF.

The chain links TRBV6-5 to TRBJ2-7, with D possibly matching TRBD2 (6 bases). The ends were cut back, 10 bases at V and 5 bases at J, with 24 bases in the middle. Germline CDR1 reads MNHEY; CDR2 reads SVGAGI. The CDR3 extends over 15 amino acids. The CDR3: CATDTGTSLLDEQYF. The CDR3 DNA sequence: TGTGCCACCGATACCGGGACTTCCCTTTTGGACGAGCAGTACTTC.

The chain combines TRBV6-5 with TRBJ1-1, with 10 bases fitting TRBD1. Germline V CDR1 and CDR2: MNHEY, SVGAGI. CDR3 length equals 15 residues. Trimming at V came to 7 bases and at J to 3 bases, leaving 8 bases not matched to a gene. The CDR3 protein is CASTSYGTGDTEAFF. The DNA of the CDR3 is TGTGCCAGCACCTCGTATGGGACAGGGGACACTGAAGCTTTCTTT.

The chain carries TRBV28 and TRBJ2-3, with D tentatively TRBD1 (5 bases). Germline CDR1 MDHEN, CDR2 SYDVKM. The CDR3 sequence is 17 residues long. The V end was cut by 4 bases, the J end by 1 base, with 18 bases between. The CDR3 sequence: CASSYPTDPGGTDTQYF. DNA of the CDR3: TGTGCCAGCAGTTATCCGACAGACCCTGGGGGCACAGATACGCAGTATTTT.

DNA for the CDR3: TGTGCCAGCTCGCAGGGAAGGGATGGCTACACCTTC. This gives the protein CASSQGRDGYTF. The gene calls are TRBV18 and TRBJ1-2; TRBD1 might be the D (5 bases). The CDR3 runs 12 residues. Germline CDR1 and CDR2: KGHSH and LQKENI. Between the trimmed V and J ends, which lost 6 bases and 6 bases, there was a span of 11 bases.

The chain combines TRBV15 with TRBJ2-7; no clear D. The V and J ends lost 0 bases and 3 bases respectively, with 15 bases between them. The CDR3 spans 16 residues. Germline CDR1 LNHNV, CDR2 YYDKDF (reference sequence). CDR3 sequence (DNA): TGTGCCACCAGCAGAGAGCCCGTGGCTAGTCTCTACGAGCAGTACTTC. Translation gives CATSREPVASLYEQYF.

The J gene is TRBJ2-7, the V gene TRBV5-1, with D possibly being TRBD2 (5 bases). CDR3 length equals 18 residues. The germline V gene encodes CDR1 SGHRS and CDR2 YFSETQ. Trimming left V 5 bases short and J 2 bases short, with 26 bases between. The CDR3 is CASRAPRDGAETPYEQYF. The CDR3 DNA sequence: TGCGCCAGCAGGGCCCCTCGGGATGGAGCGGAGACGCCCTACGAGCAGTACTTC.

The chain links TRBV6-5 to TRBJ1-2, with 7 bases matching TRBD1. V was pared by 0 bases and J by 7 bases, with 2 bases of the junction left unmatched. The germline V gene encodes CDR1 MNHEY and CDR2 SVGAGI. This CDR3 is built from 13 residues. The CDR3 here is CASSYSTGIGYTF. The DNA for the CDR3 is TGTGCCAGCAGTTACTCGACAGGGATTGGCTACACCTTC.

This clone was detected a few times. The V and J genes are TRBV28 and TRBJ1-1, with D maybe TRBD1 (5 bases). This CDR3 spans 15 amino acids. Germline V CDR1 and CDR2: MDHEN, SYDVKM. V was cut by 7 bases and J by 0 bases, with 15 bases left in between. The CDR3 is CASIQAPRMNTEAFF. The CDR3 bases are TGTGCCAGCATACAGGCTCCTAGAATGAACACTGAAGCTTTCTTT.

The rearrangement links TRBV10-1 to TRBJ1-1, with D maybe TRBD1 (5 bases). Trimming took off 6 bases at V and 1 base at J, with 12 bases between the two ends. The CDR3 covers 14 residues. The germline gives CDR1 WNHNN, CDR2 SYGVQD (reference sequence). CDR3 region: CASRPGGQNTEAFF. The DNA of the CDR3 is TGCGCCAGCAGACCGGGAGGACAGAACACTGAAGCTTTCTTT.

This rearrangement joins TRBV23-1 to TRBJ2-7; 9 positions match TRBD1. TRBV23-1 counts as an open reading frame of uncertain function. The CDR3 contains 15 residues. Trimming at V came to 6 bases and at J to 0 bases, leaving 6 bases not matched to a gene. The CDR3 DNA sequence: TGCGCCAGCAGACAACAGGGGGCTAGCTCCTACGAGCAGTACTTC. It specifies CASRQQGASSYEQYF.

V gene TRBV4-1 combines with J gene TRBJ2-3; D remains unclear. V was cut by 1 base and J by 5 bases, with 7 bases left in between. CDR3 length: 13 amino acids. Germline CDR1 reads MGHRA; CDR2 reads YSYEKL. The CDR3: CASSQAEVDTQYF. The CDR3 nucleotides are TGCGCCAGCAGCCAAGCTGAGGTAGATACGCAGTATTTT.

The CDR3 DNA follows: TGTGCCAGCAGTTTGATGGGGGCTATGAACACTGAAGCTTTCTTT. Its protein product is CASSLMGAMNTEAFF. The chain employs TRBV28 and TRBJ1-1; possible D gene TRBD1, 6 bases. This CDR3 spans 15 amino acids. Germline assignment: CDR1 MDHEN and CDR2 SYDVKM. V was clipped by 3 bases and J by 0 bases, with 11 bases between them.

The chain recombines TRBV11-2 with TRBJ2-5, with D possibly matching TRBD2 (6 bases). Trimming took 4 bases from V and 5 from J, leaving 11 bases between them. Looked up from germline, CDR1 is SGHAT and CDR2 is FQNNGV. The CDR3 runs 13 residues. This CDR3 is CASSSWDSETQYF. Written as DNA, the CDR3 is TGTGCCAGCAGCTCCTGGGACTCCGAGACCCAGTACTTC. The variable domain in full, with the rest retrieved from reference TRBV11-2 and TRBJ2-5, is EAGVAQSPRYKIIEKRQSVAFWCNPISGHATLYWYQQILGQGPKLLIQFQNNGVVDDSQLPKDRFSAERLKGVDSTLKIQPAKLEDSAVYLCASSSWDSETQYFGPGTRLLVL.

The chain is built from TRBV6-2 or TRBV6-3 and TRBJ2-7; unclear D gene. Germline CDR1 reads MNHEY; CDR2 reads SVGEGT. V was trimmed by 2 bases and J by 0 bases, leaving 8 bases between them. This CDR3 contains 14 residues. The CDR3 sequence is CASSYLLRSYEQYF. The CDR3 DNA reads as TGTGCCAGCAGTTACCTCCTCCGCTCCTACGAGCAGTACTTC.

This clone has more than one count but fewer than ten. The CDR3 nucleotides are TGTGCCAGTAGGCGGCGGCTAGGTGAGGAAAAACTGTTTTTT. Translating gives CASRRRLGEEKLFF. V usage is TRBV19 and J usage is TRBJ1-4; D remains ambiguous. V was shortened by 6 bases and J by 8 bases, with 16 bases between the two germline ends. The germline V gene encodes CDR1 LNHDA and CDR2 SQIVND (reference sequence). The CDR3 length is 14 residues.